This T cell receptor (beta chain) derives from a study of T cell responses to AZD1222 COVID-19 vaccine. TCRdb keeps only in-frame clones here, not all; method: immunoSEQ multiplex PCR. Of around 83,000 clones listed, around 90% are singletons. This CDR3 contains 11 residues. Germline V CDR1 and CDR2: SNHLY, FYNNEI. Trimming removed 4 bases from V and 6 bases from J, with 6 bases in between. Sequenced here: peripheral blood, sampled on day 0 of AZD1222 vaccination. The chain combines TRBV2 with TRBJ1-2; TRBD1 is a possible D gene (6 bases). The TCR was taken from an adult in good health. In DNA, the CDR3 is TGTGCCAGCAGTGGGACAGATGGCTACACCTTC. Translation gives CASSGTDGYTF.